Listed here is a single T cell receptor (beta chain). The run of the v3.0 immunoSEQ assay was at survey level. TCRdb's copy holds only in-frame clones and misses some; the assay was immunoSEQ multiplex PCR. The sample consists of 15,000 or so clones, 70% to 90% of them appearing once. These data come from a study of long-term antiretroviral therapy in people with HIV. Trimming removed 4 bases at V and 6 bases at J, with 19 bases between. The CDR3 sequence is 15 residues long. Looked up from germline, CDR1 is MNHEY and CDR2 is SMNVEV (reference sequence). This chain connects TRBV27 to TRBJ2-7; D could derive from TRBD1 or TRBD2 (5 bases each). This TCR was recovered from a man in his forties with HIV. This material consisted of unsorted PBMCs, taken 6.2 years after starting antiretroviral therapy. The CDR3, as DNA: TGTGCCAGCAGTTCCCCTTCCGGGACGGCCACCGAGCAGTACTTC. As protein: CASSSPSGTATEQYF.